This T cell receptor (beta chain) was sequenced in a study of cytomegalovirus exposure and HLA in healthy donors. The CDR3 loop spans 18 amino acids. Trimming took 2 bases from V and 7 from J; bases not matched to a gene: 14. Turning to this clone: Antigen: not known.

Researchers ran the PCR with 60 Vbeta and 13 Jbeta primers. Measured with immunoSEQ multiplex PCR; TCRdb has only the in-frame clones, and not every one. The repertoire holds some 200,000 clones, with less than 80% as singletons. General study findings and limits: A later examination showed that TCR association rates differed by HLA locus, with DRB1 most and HLA-C fewest.

The sequenced material came from PBMCs. This receptor was obtained from a girl under 10 years old in good health and CMV-seronegative. The chain recombines TRBV23-1 with TRBJ2-2; 9 nucleotides line up with TRBD1. TRBV23-1 counts as an open reading frame of uncertain function. CDR3 protein: CASSQTIVPGQGHGELFF. The CDR3 nucleotides read TGCGCCAGCAGTCAAACAATCGTTCCGGGACAGGGTCACGGGGAGCTGTTTTTT.